This record concerns one T cell receptor beta chain sequence. TCRdb fed the 5' RACE reads into MiXCR, producing one record per CDR3 protein. The data contain around 500,000 distinct CDR3 sequences, 15% to 20% of them singletons. The data were taken from a study of T-cell memory formation after mild COVID-19. Sequencing input: PBMCs or a T cell subset sorted from them (not recorded which). The origin of this receptor is an adult woman who had mild COVID-19 (a few samples of this study predate the infection). Cell type and time point are not known.

CDR3 coding DNA: TGTGCCAGCAGCCAGACAGCGTTCTATAATTCACCCCTCCACTTT. It is translated as CASSQTAFYNSPLHF. The chain couples TRBV3-1 to TRBJ1-6; D possibly corresponds to TRBD1 (5 bases). This CDR3 comprises 15 residues. V lost 3 bases, J lost 3 bases, and 9 bases lay in between. Germline values: CDR1 LGHDT, CDR2 YNNKEL (reference sequence).